This T cell receptor beta chain was recorded in a study of T cell responses to AZD1222 COVID-19 vaccine. General study results and limits: Nearly half of spike-specific TCRs reportedly go after variant regions that carry no mutations. Only 5 to 7 individuals given AZD1222 were seropositive at baseline. Donors were largely white British and mainly female; clonal diversity was possibly underestimated.

The repertoire was sequenced with immunoSEQ multiplex PCR; TCRdb's copy has only in-frame clones and lacks some. The sample includes some 130,000 clones, around nine tenths of them seen just once. Concerning this clone: Its antigen is still unknown.

The germline CDR1 and CDR2 sequences are SGHDN and FVKESK. With V trimmed by 4 bases and J by 2 bases, 3 bases remained unmatched. CDR3 length: 16 amino acids. V is TRBV14 and J is TRBJ2-4; 12 bases are a match to TRBD2. This receptor was taken from an adult in good health. The material sequenced was peripheral blood, taken on day 0 of AZD1222 vaccination. The CDR3, as DNA: TGTGCCAGCAGCCCAACTAGCGGGGGGACCAAAAACATTCAGTACTTC. As protein: CASSPTSGGTKNIQYF.